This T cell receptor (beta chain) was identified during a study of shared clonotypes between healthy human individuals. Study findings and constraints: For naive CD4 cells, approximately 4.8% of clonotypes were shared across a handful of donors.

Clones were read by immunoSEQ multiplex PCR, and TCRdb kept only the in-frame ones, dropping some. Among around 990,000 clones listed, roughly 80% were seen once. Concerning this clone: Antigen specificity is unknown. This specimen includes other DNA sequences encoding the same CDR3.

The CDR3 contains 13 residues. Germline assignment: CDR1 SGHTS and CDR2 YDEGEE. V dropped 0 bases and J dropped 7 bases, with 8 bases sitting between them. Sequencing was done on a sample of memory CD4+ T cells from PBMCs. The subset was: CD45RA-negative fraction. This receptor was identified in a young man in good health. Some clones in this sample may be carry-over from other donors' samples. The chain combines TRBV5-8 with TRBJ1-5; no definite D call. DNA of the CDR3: TGTGCCAGCAGCTTGGGAGGGAGCCAGCCCCAGCATTTT. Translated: CASSLGGSQPQHF.